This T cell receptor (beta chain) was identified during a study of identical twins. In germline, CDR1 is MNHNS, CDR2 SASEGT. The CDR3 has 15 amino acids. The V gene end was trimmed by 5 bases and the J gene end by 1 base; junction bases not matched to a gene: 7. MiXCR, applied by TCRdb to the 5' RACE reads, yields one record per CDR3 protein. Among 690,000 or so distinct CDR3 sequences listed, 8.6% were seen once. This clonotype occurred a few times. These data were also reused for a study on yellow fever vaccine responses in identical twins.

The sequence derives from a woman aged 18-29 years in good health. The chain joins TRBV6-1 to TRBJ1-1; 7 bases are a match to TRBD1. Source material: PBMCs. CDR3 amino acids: CASSIMTGSNTEAFF. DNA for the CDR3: TGTGCCAGCAGTATAATGACAGGGTCGAACACTGAAGCTTTCTTT.